A selection of T cell receptor beta chains follows, all from one sample in a study of blood T cell repertoires in COVID-19. Measured with immunoSEQ multiplex PCR; TCRdb has only the in-frame clones, and not every one. This repertoire shows 350,000 to 400,000 clones, around 87% found once; its top ten account for more than 0.8%. The sequencing input was PBMCs or T cells enriched from blood (not recorded which). All receptors derive from a man younger than 35 who had recovered from COVID-19. Both conserved end residues are part of each CDR3. The order of the fields is clone size, D gene, V gene, J gene, CDR3 DNA, CDR3 protein. A D gene is named only where the DNA matches it firmly. Not every row has a clone size; where given, it reads once, few, many or a size class.

NA	NA	TRBV7-9	TRBJ2-1	TGTGCCAGCACCCCCCCTATGGTCAATGAGCAGTTCTTC	CASTPPMVNEQFF
NA	TRBD2	TRBV24-1	TRBJ2-7	TGTGCCACCAGAACCCCTCTAGCGGTCTCCTACGAGCAGTACTTC	CATRTPLAVSYEQYF
few	NA	TRBV2	TRBJ1-5	TGTGCCAGCAGCGCGTTGACAGCAAATCAGCCCCAGCATTTT	CASSALTANQPQHF
NA	TRBD2	TRBV18	TRBJ2-1	TGTGCCAGCTCACCACCGTTCGGTCTAGCGGGATATGGTGAGCAGTTCTTC	CASSPPFGLAGYGEQFF
NA	TRBD2	TRBV7-9	TRBJ2-7	TGTGCCAGCAGCTTAGCGCCCCGACTAGCGGGAGGGGAATACGAGCAGTACTTC	CASSLAPRLAGGEYEQYF
NA	NA	TRBV11-1	TRBJ1-1	TGTGCCAGCAGCCCTGTTCCAACAATGAACACTGAAGCTTTCTTT	CASSPVPTMNTEAFF
NA	TRBD2	TRBV5-4	TRBJ2-5	TGTGCCAGCAGCTTGGAACGGGGGGAGGGAGAGACCCAGTACTTC	CASSLERGEGETQYF
NA	NA	TRBV10-3	TRBJ1-1	TGTGCCATCTCCCGGACAGCGAACACTGAAGCTTTCTTT	CAISRTANTEAFF
few	NA	TRBV7-9	TRBJ1-2	TGTGCCAGCAGCTTTGGAGGGAGTAGTGGCTACACCTTC	CASSFGGSSGYTF
NA	TRBD1	TRBV29-1	TRBJ1-2	TGCAGCGTTGAGGGACAGGGGAACTATGGCTACACCTTC	CSVEGQGNYGYTF
NA	NA	TRBV7-2	TRBJ1-1	TGTGCCAGCAGCTTAGGATACCGAGGGATGAACACTGAAGCTTTCTTT	CASSLGYRGMNTEAFF
NA	NA	TRBV27	TRBJ2-3	TGTGCCAGTGGAGCTTTACAGGGTTGGACAGATACGCAGTATTTT	CASGALQGWTDTQYF
NA	NA	TRBV6-1	TRBJ1-2	TGTGCCAGCAGTGAGAAACCCTCCGACTACTATGGCTACACCTTC	CASSEKPSDYYGYTF
NA	NA	TRBV6-6	TRBJ1-2	TGTGCCAGCAGTCCCGTTACGACAGGAAGACTTAACTATGGCTACACCTTC	CASSPVTTGRLNYGYTF
NA	NA	TRBV7-3	TRBJ1-1	TGTGCCAGCAGCAGAACAGGGAACACTGAAGCTTTCTTT	CASSRTGNTEAFF
NA	NA	TRBV7-9	TRBJ2-1	TGTGCCAGCAGCCTTAGTCGCTTAGCGGCCGAGGGTGATGAGCAGTTCTTC	CASSLSRLAAEGDEQFF
NA	NA	TRBV5-1	TRBJ2-5	TGCGCCAGCAGGGAGACGGCAAAAGAGACCCAGTACTTC	CASRETAKETQYF
NA	TRBD2	TRBV5-1	TRBJ2-1	TGCGCCAGCAGCTTGATAGCGGGAGGAGGGAATGAGCAGTTCTTC	CASSLIAGGGNEQFF
NA	NA	TRBV13	TRBJ2-3	TGTGCCAGCAGCTTAGGGGCCGATACGCAGTATTTT	CASSLGADTQYF